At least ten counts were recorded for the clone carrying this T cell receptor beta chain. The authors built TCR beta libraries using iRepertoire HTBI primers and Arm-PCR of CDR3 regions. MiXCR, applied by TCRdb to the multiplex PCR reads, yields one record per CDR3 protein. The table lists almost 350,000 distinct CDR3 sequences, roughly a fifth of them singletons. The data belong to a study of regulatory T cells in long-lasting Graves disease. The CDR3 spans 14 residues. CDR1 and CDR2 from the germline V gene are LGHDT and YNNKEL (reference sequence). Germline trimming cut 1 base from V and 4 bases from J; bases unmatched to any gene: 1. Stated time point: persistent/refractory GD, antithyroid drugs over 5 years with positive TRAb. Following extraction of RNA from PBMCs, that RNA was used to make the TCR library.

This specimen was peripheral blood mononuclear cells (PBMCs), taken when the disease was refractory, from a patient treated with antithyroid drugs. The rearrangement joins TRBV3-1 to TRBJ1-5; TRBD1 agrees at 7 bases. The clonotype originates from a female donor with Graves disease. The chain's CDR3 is CASSQAGQNQPQHF. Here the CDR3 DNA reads TGTGCCAGCAGCCAAGCGGGACAGAATCAGCCCCAGCATTTT. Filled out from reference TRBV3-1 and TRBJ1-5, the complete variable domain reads DTAVSQTPKYLVTQMGNDKSIKCEQNLGHDTMYWYKQDSKKFLKIMFSYNNKELIINETVPNRFSPKSPDKAHLNLHINSLELGDSAVYFCASSQAGQNQPQHFGDGTRLSIL.